This T cell receptor beta chain was recorded in a study of cytomegalovirus exposure and HLA in healthy donors. General study points: Reportedly, cytomegalovirus status was diagnosed with high sensitivity and specificity.

V was cut by 8 bases and J by 4 bases, with 17 bases left in between. CDR1 LNHDA and CDR2 SQIVND come from the germline V gene (reference sequence). This CDR3 is 15 amino acids long. The PCR was carried out with 60 Vbeta primers and 13 Jbeta primers. TCRdb keeps only in-frame clones here, not all; method: immunoSEQ multiplex PCR. The sample consists of roughly 130,000 clones, roughly four fifths of them appearing once. As concerns this clone: Its antigen is undetermined.

The V call is TRBV19, the J call TRBJ2-2, with a tentative D call TRBD2 (6 bases). This TCR came from a girl aged 2-10 years in good health and CMV-seronegative. Material: PBMCs. CDR3: CASGDWGKGTGELFF. As DNA, the CDR3 is TGTGCCAGTGGGGACTGGGGTAAGGGCACCGGGGAGCTGTTTTTT.